The entry below describes one T cell receptor beta chain. Its target is unknown. This specimen comes from a study of CD8+ T cells in alopecia areata. Study-level results: Numerous expanded lesional clones remained in scalp and blood during tofacitinib.

Treatment given: oral pan-JAK inhibitor, 5-10 mg twice daily. cDNA reverse transcribed from extracted RNA served as the sequencing template. Measured with immunoSEQ multiplex PCR; TCRdb has only the in-frame clones, and not every one. This sample has about 170,000 clones; roughly 60% occur once, and the top ten carry under 20%. Deletions cut 2 bases from V and 0 bases from J, with 9 bases between. This CDR3 contains 15 residues. The germline gives CDR1 LNHNV, CDR2 YYDKDF (reference sequence). The specimen comprised CD4+ T cells sorted from blood, sampled at approximately week 60, from a patient treated with tofacitinib. The chain is built from TRBV15 and TRBJ2-3, with D possibly TRBD1 on 5 matching bases. This receptor was taken from a human donor with alopecia areata. The CDR3 DNA is TGTGCCACCAGCAGACAGGGTCGTAGCACAGATACGCAGTATTTT. Amino acids: CATSRQGRSTDTQYF.